This is a list of T cell receptor beta chains from one sample in a study of control samples from healthy donors and cancer patients. Clones were sequenced by immunoSEQ multiplex PCR, and TCRdb holds only the in-frame ones, with some missing. Of about 59,000 clones listed, more than 90% are singletons. The specimen was PBMCs. The origin of the receptors is a man in his forties with colorectal cancer. Both conserved end residues are part of each CDR3. Size values are once, few and many counts, or a class for expanded clones, and some rows have none.

abundance	v_gene	j_gene	CDR3aa
-	TRBV7-3	TRBJ1-5	CASSLFEGTNQPQHF
once	TRBV3-1/TRBV3-2	TRBJ1-1	CASSQRGGTEAFF
few	TRBV7-9	TRBJ1-6	CASSLVVGSPLHF
-	TRBV5-6	TRBJ1-4	CASSSLTGTPTNEKLFF
-	TRBV9	TRBJ2-1	CASSKGLAGGGEQFF
-	TRBV7-6	TRBJ1-1	CASSLARGRKTEAFF
-	TRBV3-1/TRBV3-2	TRBJ2-3	CASSQATTGGEYTDTQYF
-	TRBV6-6	TRBJ2-5	CASSPGAGGKETQYF
-	TRBV6-2/TRBV6-3	TRBJ1-1	CASSFQNTEAFF
-	TRBV19	TRBJ1-1	CASRDRANTEAFF
-	TRBV11-1	TRBJ2-7	CASSLGLGAGAYEQYF
few	TRBV3-1/TRBV3-2	TRBJ1-6	CASSRASVVLYNSPLHF
-	TRBV19	TRBJ2-1	CASRGRGSNEQFF
-	TRBV2	TRBJ1-5	CASSERGDSNQPQHF
-	TRBV6-2/TRBV6-3	TRBJ1-3	CASSVGALGNTIYF
-	TRBV5-1	TRBJ1-2	CASSLDSAGGYTF
once	TRBV18	TRBJ2-7	CASSPDQRGSYEQYF
-	TRBV7-2	TRBJ1-1	CASSPRGWKNTEAFF
-	TRBV24-1	TRBJ1-2	CATSEGANYGYTF
-	TRBV25-1	TRBJ1-4	CASSGIGKKLFF
-	TRBV3-1/TRBV3-2	TRBJ2-5	CASSYQETQYF
-	TRBV3-1/TRBV3-2	TRBJ2-5	CASSQGAGASETQYF
-	TRBV6-2/TRBV6-3	TRBJ2-7	CASSPFDQTSEQYF
-	TRBV6-5	TRBJ1-1	CASRMIRDRQAFF
-	TRBV7-2	TRBJ1-1	CASSLTGSNTEAFF
-	TRBV9	TRBJ2-1	CASSAGSYNEQFF
-	TRBV4-1	TRBJ2-5	CASSQEGGWEETQYF
-	TRBV24-1	TRBJ1-2	CATSDLTNYGYTF
-	TRBV18	TRBJ2-1	CASSTLLGDEQFF
once	TRBV7-3	TRBJ1-1	CASSLLAAAEAFF